The sequence of this T cell receptor beta chain was determined in a study of cytomegalovirus exposure and HLA in healthy donors. Trimming shortened V by 5 bases and J by 1 base, and 8 bases separated the two germline ends. Germline-derived CDR1 and CDR2 are MNHEY and SMNVEV (reference sequence). This CDR3 has 14 residues. It was with 60 Vbeta and 13 Jbeta primers that the PCR ran. Using immunoSEQ multiplex PCR, the repertoire was profiled, and TCRdb retains in-frame clones only, with some absent. The repertoire has about 120,000 clones, around 64% of them found once; the top ten carry roughly 2%. The sample taken for sequencing was PBMCs. The rearrangement uses TRBV27 and TRBJ2-2, with a possible D match to TRBD2 (5 bases). The TCR sequence derives from a woman younger than 45 in good health and CMV-seronegative. CDR3 sequence (DNA): TGTGCCAGCAGTCCTAGCTTGAACACCGGGGAGCTGTTTTTT. It translates to CASSPSLNTGELFF.